This T cell receptor (beta chain) stems from a study of shared clonotypes between healthy human individuals. This CDR3 has 13 amino acids. Germline V CDR1 and CDR2: MNHEY, SVGAGI. V dropped 6 bases and J dropped 3 bases, with 12 bases sitting between them. Libraries were prepared by immunoSEQ multiplex PCR; TCRdb keeps only in-frame clonotypes and omits some of them. Of around 2.1 million clones listed, 95% are singletons. Material: naive CD4+ T cells sorted from blood. This sample's subset: CD45RA+ positively selected. This receptor was identified in a man aged 18 to 35 in good health. This chain connects TRBV6-5 to TRBJ2-7, with a weak D call TRBD1 (6 bases). The CDR3 nucleotides read TGTGCCAGCAGCCCCGACAGGCGCTACGAGCAGTACTTC. Its translation: CASSPDRRYEQYF.